These 18 T cell receptor beta chains came from one sample sequenced in a study of T cells in Graves' hyperthyroidism and ophthalmopathy. RNA transcripts were the template for amplifying TCR beta CDR3 regions. The HTBI set primed first-round TCR CDR3 RT-PCR. Using its own MiXCR run on the multiplex PCR reads, TCRdb lists one record per CDR3 protein. Here the sample spans a few hundred thousand distinct CDR3 sequences, more than 11% being singletons. Sequencing was performed on blood. These TCRs come from a woman aged 25-40 years with Graves' hyperthyroidism that later progressed to Graves' ophthalmopathy.

The sample holds many counts of this clonotype. The V call is TRBV6-1, the J call TRBJ2-3; the match to TRBD2 covers 8 bases. Germline values: CDR1 MNHNS, CDR2 SASEGT. After removal of 7 bases from V and 5 bases from J, the junction contained 17 bases not matched to a gene. The CDR3 length is 17 residues. In DNA, the CDR3 is TGTGCCAGCAAAAAGGAGAGGAGCGGGAGTCGTGGAGATACGCAGTATTTT. This translates into CASKKERSGSRGDTQYF.

This clonotype came up many times. The chain combines TRBV18 with TRBJ1-1; D is perhaps TRBD1 (5 bases). Trimming took 1 base from V and 11 from J, leaving 14 bases between them. CDR3 size: 13 residues. Germline CDR1 reads KGHSH; CDR2 reads LQKENI. CDR3 in DNA: TGTGCCAGCTCACCACTAGACAGCCTGGGGGCTTTCTTT. This codes for CASSPLDSLGAFF.

Many counts were recorded for this clonotype. The chain uses TRBV3-1 and TRBJ2-2, with D unresolved. V was shortened by 1 base and J by 7 bases, with 4 bases between the two germline ends. The CDR3 extends over 12 amino acids. CDR1 and CDR2 (germline): LGHDT, YNNKEL (reference sequence). DNA for the CDR3: TGTGCCAGCAGCCAAGGCAACGGGGAGCTGTTTTTT. It codes for CASSQGNGELFF.

This clonotype was seen only a few times. This chain uses TRBV2 with TRBJ2-7, with 8 bases that match TRBD1. The CDR3 is made up of 11 amino acids. Germline CDR1 reads SNHLY; CDR2 reads FYNNEI. With 6 bases clipped from V and 9 bases from J, the junction kept 4 bases outside the gene matches. DNA for the CDR3: TGTGCCAGCAGGGCAGGGGGCGTGCAGTACTTC. This sequence encodes CASRAGGVQYF.

This clonotype was detected many times. This chain links TRBV20-1 with TRBJ1-3; D is undetermined. CDR1 and CDR2 from the germline V gene are DFQATT and SNEGSKA (reference sequence). The germline V and J ends were trimmed by 5 bases and 11 bases, with 22 bases remaining between them. CDR3 size: 14 residues. The CDR3 reads CSAPSRMSDSSIYF. In DNA, the CDR3 is TGCAGTGCTCCTAGTCGGATGTCGGATTCCTCCATATATTTT.

This clonotype has more than one count but fewer than ten. The chain combines TRBV18 with TRBJ2-3, with TRBD2 as a possible D gene (6 bases). Germline assignment: CDR1 KGHSH and CDR2 LQKENI. The CDR3 totals 15 residues. The germline V and J ends were trimmed by 0 bases and 6 bases, with 13 bases remaining between them. The CDR3 DNA is TGTGCCAGCTCACCACCGGCACTAGCAGGTGATACGCAGTATTTT. Amino acids: CASSPPALAGDTQYF.

This clonotype was picked up many times. The chain carries TRBV12-3 or TRBV12-4 and TRBJ2-1; either TRBD1 or TRBD2 may fit D (5 bases each). The CDR3 has 14 amino acids. Trimming removed 2 bases from V and 9 bases from J, with 14 bases in between. The CDR3 reads CASSLFEGLGEQFF. The CDR3 bases are TGTGCCAGCAGTTTATTCGAGGGGTTGGGTGAGCAGTTCTTC.

As concerns this clonotype: This clone may be a read error of a much larger clone one base away. This rearrangement joins TRBV12-5 to TRBJ1-5; no firm D call. This CDR3 contains 12 residues. Trimming stripped 3 bases from V and 6 bases from J, with 6 bases between. Germline CDR1 and CDR2: LGHNT and FRNRAP. The CDR3 region is CASGFWGQPQHF. The CDR3 coding sequence is TGTGCTAGTGGTTTTTGGGGTCAGCCCCAGCATTTT.

This clonotype was counted many times. The chain recombines TRBV28 with TRBJ1-3; D call uncertain. The germline V gene encodes CDR1 MDHEN and CDR2 SYDVKM. The V end was cut by 7 bases, the J end by 0 bases, with 22 bases between. The length of the CDR3 is 18 residues. CDR3 DNA: TGTGCCAGCACTCTTTCCCCCTCATGGGTCCGCTCTGGAAACACCATATATTTT. As protein: CASTLSPSWVRSGNTIYF.

A few counts support this clonotype. The rearrangement links TRBV12-3 or TRBV12-4 to TRBJ1-5; 7 nucleotides match TRBD1. The junction had 5 bases not matched to a gene; V was cut back by 5 bases and J by 4 bases. The CDR3 contains 14 residues. CDR3 in DNA: TGTGCCAGCAGTGCCGACAGGGCGAATCAGCCCCAGCATTTT. It codes for CASSADRANQPQHF.

This clonotype has just a few counts. This sequence joins TRBV6-5 and TRBJ2-3; the match to TRBD2 covers 13 bases. CDR3 length equals 16 residues. CDR1 is MNHEY, CDR2 SVGAGI, per germline. Trimming removed 2 bases from V and 2 bases from J; junction bases left unmatched: 1. The CDR3 nucleotides read TGTGCCAGCAGTTACGGGACTAGCGGGATCACAGATACGCAGTATTTT. Protein: CASSYGTSGITDTQYF.

The CDR3 reads CASSLGENEQFF. The CDR3 DNA reads TGCGCCAGCAGCCTTGGGGAAAATGAGCAGTTCTTC. The V gene is TRBV4-1, the J gene TRBJ2-1; D not certain. Per the germline V gene, CDR1 is MGHRA and CDR2 is YSYEKL. V dropped 4 bases and J dropped 7 bases, with 8 bases sitting between them. The CDR3 spans 12 residues.

This clonotype was detected only a few times. The J gene is TRBJ1-3, the V gene TRBV6-5, with D possibly TRBD1 on 5 matching bases. V lost 2 bases to trimming and J lost 2 bases, with 7 bases between them. Per germline, CDR1 MNHEY and CDR2 SVGAGI. This CDR3 spans 14 amino acids. The CDR3 loop is CASSYGGAGNTIYF. The CDR3 DNA is TGTGCCAGCAGTTACGGAGGGGCTGGAAACACCATATATTTT.

This clonotype has just a few counts. This sequence joins TRBV6-5 and TRBJ1-2; 7 bases align to TRBD1. Germline V CDR1 and CDR2: MNHEY, SVGAGI. V lost 4 bases to trimming and J lost 7 bases; unmatched junction nucleotides: 6. The CDR3 consists of 13 residues. Here the CDR3 DNA reads TGTGCCAGCAGTTTCATCACAGGGGTTGGCTACACCTTC. Protein sequence: CASSFITGVGYTF.

This clonotype was counted ten times or more. The chain is built from TRBV29-1 and TRBJ1-1; 8 nucleotides align to TRBD1. This CDR3 is built from 13 residues. Germline V lookup: CDR1 SQVTM, CDR2 ANQGSEA. Trimming at V came to 7 bases and at J to 3 bases, leaving 7 bases not matched to a gene. The CDR3 loop reads CSARTGIDTEAFF. CDR3 DNA sequence: TGCAGCGCTAGGACAGGGATAGACACTGAAGCTTTCTTT.

This clonotype turned up a few times. The J gene is TRBJ1-4, the V gene TRBV5-5; a weak D match, TRBD1 (5 bases). The CDR3 has 16 residues. Per germline, CDR1 SGHKS and CDR2 YYEKEE (reference sequence). Trimming took off 3 bases at V and 8 bases at J, with 20 bases between the two ends. The CDR3 region is CASSWAGGAVEEKLFF. CDR3 coding DNA: TGTGCCAGCAGCTGGGCCGGGGGTGCGGTAGAGGAAAAACTGTTTTTT.

The V and J genes are TRBV4-2 and TRBJ2-5; possible D gene TRBD2, 6 bases. From germline, CDR1 is LGHNA and CDR2 YNFKEQ. Trimming stripped 1 base from V and 3 bases from J, with 12 bases between. This CDR3 comprises 15 residues. CDR3 nucleotides: TGTGCCAGCAGCCAAGCGCCAGCTAGCGAAGAGACCCAGTACTTC. This gives the protein CASSQAPASEETQYF.

This clonotype came up many times. The chain links TRBV19 to TRBJ2-7, with D perhaps TRBD1 (6 bases). The CDR3 length is 14 residues. CDR1 and CDR2 (germline): LNHDA, SQIVND (reference sequence). V shed 8 bases and J shed 0 bases, with 14 bases lying between them. The CDR3: CASSGTSSSYEQYF. CDR3 DNA sequence: TGTGCCAGTTCCGGGACATCGAGCTCCTACGAGCAGTACTTC. Full variable domain (outside the CDR3, taken from reference TRBV19 and TRBJ2-7): DGGITQSPKYLFRKEGQNVTLSCEQNLNHDAMYWYRQDPGQGLRLIYYSQIVNDFQKGDIAEGYSVSREKKESFPLTVTSAQKNPTAFYLCASSGTSSSYEQYFGPGTRLTVT.